The clone carrying this TCR beta chain showed up many times. The CDR3 is made up of 14 amino acids. Per the germline V gene, CDR1 is SGHNT and CDR2 is YENEEA. Trimming shortened V by 6 bases and J by 2 bases, and 11 bases separated the two germline ends. This specimen comes from a study of neurological immune-mediated disorders. From the 5' RACE reads, TCRdb called clonotypes with MiXCR, one entry per CDR3 protein. Seen here are about 38,000 distinct CDR3 sequences, approximately 4.4% observed once, and the top ten hold approximately 10%. The rearrangement links TRBV11-3 to TRBJ2-1, with unresolved D. The sequence derives from a man aged 18 to 29 in good health. The sample consisted of CD4+ T cells from blood. In DNA form, the CDR3 reads TGTGCCAGCAGTCCTGCTCCGACCTACAATGAGCAGTTCTTC. It specifies CASSPAPTYNEQFF.